This TCR beta chain is drawn from a study of beta chain features in type 1 diabetes. Study-level points and caveats: Moderate yet significant TCRB CDR3 shortening was seen in Type 1 diabetes patients in all four CD4+ subsets. PCR might favor shorter templates, equally in patients and controls.

Expressed TCRB transcripts were sequenced because the isolated RNA had all been reverse transcribed beforehand. Repertoires were generated with immunoSEQ multiplex PCR, while TCRdb's copy carries only in-frame clones and drops some. The data contain under 200,000 clones, 6.5% to 10% of them seen just once; the ten biggest clones take up 0.45% to 0.6%. CDR3 size: 14 residues. CDR1 SGHTA and CDR2 FQGNSA come from the germline V gene. V was shortened by 2 bases and J by 2 bases, with 8 bases between the two germline ends. A note on this clone: Its antigen is undetermined.

The sequence was collected from a woman between 18 and 30 years old with type 1 diabetes. The source material was central memory CD4+ T cells from blood. The rearrangement joins TRBV7-2 to TRBJ2-3, with no clear D. The CDR3 DNA reads TGTGCCAGCAGCTTAAGCGTATCCACAGATACGCAGTATTTT. The encoded protein is CASSLSVSTDTQYF.